The present T cell receptor (beta chain) was sequenced within a study of T-cell reconstitution after alpha-beta-depleted transplantation in children. This clonotype was found many times. V was trimmed by 1 base and J by 2 bases, leaving 10 bases between them. The length of the CDR3 is 14 residues. Germline V gene sequence: CDR1 SQVTM, CDR2 ANQGSEA. Unique molecular identifiers were incorporated during preparation of the TCRbeta library. TCRdb ran MiXCR on the PCR reads and lists one entry per CDR3 protein. The sample includes 200,000 to 250,000 distinct CDR3 sequences, about a tenth of them seen just once.

This TCR was recovered from a human donor who donated a stem cell graft to a child with acute lymphoblastic leukemia. The material was PBMCs from the stem cell graft donor, obtained from the stem cell graft. The chain combines TRBV29-1 with TRBJ2-3, with D perhaps matching TRBD2 (6 bases). CDR3 in amino acids: CSVEVGSYTDTQYF. The CDR3 DNA is TGCAGCGTTGAAGTCGGGAGTTACACAGATACGCAGTATTTT.